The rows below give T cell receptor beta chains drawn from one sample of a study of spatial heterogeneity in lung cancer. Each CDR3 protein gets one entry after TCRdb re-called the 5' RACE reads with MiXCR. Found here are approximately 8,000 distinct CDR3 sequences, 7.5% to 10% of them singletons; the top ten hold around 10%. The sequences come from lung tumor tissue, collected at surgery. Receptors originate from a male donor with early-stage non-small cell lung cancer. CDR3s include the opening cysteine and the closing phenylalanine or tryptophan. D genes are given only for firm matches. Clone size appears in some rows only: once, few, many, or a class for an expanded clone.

CDR3: CASSPGTSGPLVQYF
DNA: TGTGCCAGCAGCCCAGGGACTAGCGGCCCCTTGGTGCAGTACTTC
V: TRBV12-3/TRBV12-4
D: TRBD2
J: TRBJ2-7
size: -

CDR3: CAWSRTGGETEAFF
DNA: TGTGCCTGGAGTCGGACAGGGGGCGAAACTGAAGCTTTCTTT
V: TRBV30
D: TRBD1
J: TRBJ1-1
size: many

CDR3: CASSPTLAKNIQYF
DNA: TGCGCCAGCAGCCCGACTTTAGCCAAAAACATTCAGTACTTC
V: TRBV5-1
D: -
J: TRBJ2-4
size: many

CDR3: CASSYVTVDTQYF
DNA: TGTGCCAGCAGCTACGTGACAGTTGATACGCAGTATTTT
V: TRBV7-3
D: -
J: TRBJ2-3
size: many

CDR3: CASSLDGSGQFF
DNA: TGTGCCAGCAGCTTAGACGGGTCGGGGCAGTTCTTC
V: TRBV7-9
D: -
J: TRBJ2-1
size: many

CDR3: CATVNGANYGYTF
DNA: TGTGCCACCGTCAATGGGGCTAACTATGGCTACACCTTC
V: TRBV5-4
D: -
J: TRBJ1-2
size: medium-sized

CDR3: CASTSVGDGYTF
DNA: TGTGCCAGCACCTCAGTCGGGGATGGCTACACCTTC
V: TRBV6-5
D: -
J: TRBJ1-2
size: many

CDR3: CASSLTGASYEQYF
DNA: TGTGCCAGCTCACTGACAGGGGCATCCTACGAGCAGTACTTC
V: TRBV18
D: TRBD1
J: TRBJ2-7
size: many

CDR3: CASRSTVGTQYF
DNA: TGTGCCAGCAGGTCGACAGTCGGGACCCAGTACTTC
V: TRBV12-3/TRBV12-4
D: -
J: TRBJ2-5
size: many

CDR3: CSARDNGRGTDTQYF
DNA: TGCAGTGCTAGAGATAATGGACGGGGGACAGATACGCAGTATTTT
V: TRBV20-1
D: -
J: TRBJ2-3
size: many

CDR3: CASSLEAGGPSNEQFF
DNA: TGTGCCAGCAGCTTAGAAGCGGGAGGGCCGAGTAATGAGCAGTTCTTC
V: TRBV7-9
D: TRBD2
J: TRBJ2-1
size: medium-sized

CDR3: CASSQDTRGSTEAFF
DNA: TGTGCCAGCAGCCAAGACACGAGGGGGTCCACTGAAGCTTTCTTT
V: TRBV14
D: -
J: TRBJ1-1
size: many

CDR3: CASSLVHSGGNYNEQFF
DNA: TGTGCCAGCAGCTTAGTGCACAGCGGGGGGAACTACAATGAGCAGTTCTTC
V: TRBV7-6
D: TRBD2
J: TRBJ2-1
size: -

CDR3: CASSLSLGTEAFF
DNA: TGCGCCAGCAGCTTGTCTCTAGGTACTGAAGCTTTCTTT
V: TRBV5-1
D: -
J: TRBJ1-1
size: medium-sized

CDR3: CASSFGSSYNSPLHF
DNA: TGTGCCAGCAGTTTCGGGAGCTCCTATAATTCACCCCTCCACTTT
V: TRBV27
D: -
J: TRBJ1-6
size: many

CDR3: CASSEVGGDTQYF
DNA: TGTGCCAGCAGTGAGGTGGGGGGAGATACGCAGTATTTT
V: TRBV6-1
D: -
J: TRBJ2-3
size: many

CDR3: CATSDLRRETGELFF
DNA: TGTGCCACCAGTGATTTGCGGAGGGAGACCGGGGAGCTGTTTTTT
V: TRBV24-1
D: -
J: TRBJ2-2
size: many

CDR3: CSANEGRDVEYF
DNA: TGCAGTGCTAACGAGGGAAGGGACGTAGAGTACTTC
V: TRBV20-1
D: -
J: TRBJ2-7
size: many

CDR3: CAWIHRGTEAFF
DNA: TGTGCCTGGATTCACAGGGGCACTGAAGCTTTCTTT
V: TRBV30
D: TRBD1
J: TRBJ1-1
size: many

CDR3: CASSFSARGYTF
DNA: TGTGCCAGCAGTTTCAGTGCTAGAGGCTACACCTTC
V: TRBV12-3/TRBV12-4
D: -
J: TRBJ1-2
size: -

CDR3: CASSLNMNTEAFF
DNA: TGCGCCAGCAGCCTGAATATGAACACTGAAGCTTTCTTT
V: TRBV5-1
D: -
J: TRBJ1-1
size: many

CDR3: CSARDGKNTEAFF
DNA: TGCAGTGCTAGAGACGGGAAGAACACTGAAGCTTTCTTT
V: TRBV20-1
D: -
J: TRBJ1-1
size: many

CDR3: CSASKRPVDTQYF
DNA: TGCAGTGCTAGTAAACGGCCGGTAGATACGCAGTATTTT
V: TRBV20-1
D: -
J: TRBJ2-3
size: many

CDR3: CASSFARSRTDTQYF
DNA: TGTGCCAGCAGCTTTGCCAGGAGTCGCACAGATACGCAGTATTTT
V: TRBV5-6
D: -
J: TRBJ2-3
size: -

CDR3: CSAQGAGASSYNEQFF
DNA: TGCAGTGCCCAGGGGGCAGGGGCCAGCTCCTACAATGAGCAGTTCTTC
V: TRBV20-1
D: TRBD1
J: TRBJ2-1
size: many

CDR3: CASSSPLRVGGDTQYF
DNA: TGCGCCAGCAGCTCCCCCCTGAGGGTGGGGGGTGATACGCAGTATTTT
V: TRBV5-1
D: -
J: TRBJ2-3
size: -

CDR3: CSAVVLAGVMMGQYF
DNA: TGCAGTGCAGTCGTCCTAGCGGGAGTAATGATGGGGCAGTACTTC
V: TRBV20-1
D: TRBD2
J: TRBJ2-7
size: many

CDR3: CSTGRTRSNQPQHF
DNA: TGCAGTACCGGAAGGACCCGTAGCAATCAGCCCCAGCATTTT
V: TRBV20-1
D: -
J: TRBJ1-5
size: medium-sized

CDR3: CASKNGGFTDTQYF
DNA: TGTGCCAGCAAGAACGGGGGGTTCACAGATACGCAGTATTTT
V: TRBV28
D: TRBD2
J: TRBJ2-3
size: medium-sized

CDR3: CASGKDRVQETQYF
DNA: TGTGCCAGCGGCAAGGACAGGGTCCAAGAGACCCAGTACTTC
V: TRBV7-9
D: TRBD1
J: TRBJ2-5
size: many

CDR3: CASSTLQGGTEAFF
DNA: TGTGCCAGCAGCACTCTACAGGGGGGTACTGAAGCTTTCTTT
V: TRBV9
D: TRBD1
J: TRBJ1-1
size: many

CDR3: CASMGGGSSSYEQYF
DNA: TGTGCCAGCATGGGGGGGGGCTCAAGCTCCTACGAGCAGTACTTC
V: TRBV12-3/TRBV12-4
D: -
J: TRBJ2-7
size: many

CDR3: CASSLGRSTDTQYF
DNA: TGTGCCAGCAGCTTAGGGAGATCCACAGATACGCAGTATTTT
V: TRBV7-2
D: -
J: TRBJ2-3
size: many

CDR3: CATHTGGGYGYTF
DNA: TGTGCCACCCATACAGGAGGTGGCTATGGCTACACCTTC
V: TRBV10-3
D: -
J: TRBJ1-2
size: medium-sized

CDR3: CASNMGLAGVDTQYF
DNA: TGTGCCAGCAACATGGGACTAGCCGGGGTAGATACGCAGTATTTT
V: TRBV2
D: TRBD2
J: TRBJ2-3
size: many

CDR3: CASSQDEGAGAFF
DNA: TGTGCCAGCAGCCAAGATGAAGGGGCCGGGGCTTTCTTT
V: TRBV3-1
D: -
J: TRBJ1-1
size: -

CDR3: CASSFSGDGNQPQHF
DNA: TGTGCCAGCAGTTTTTCAGGGGACGGCAATCAGCCCCAGCATTTT
V: TRBV12-3/TRBV12-4
D: -
J: TRBJ1-5
size: many

CDR3: CASSPSFYGYTF
DNA: TGTGCCAGCAGCCCCTCCTTCTATGGCTACACCTTC
V: TRBV12-3/TRBV12-4
D: -
J: TRBJ1-2
size: many

CDR3: CASSQVRGSETQYF
DNA: TGTGCCAGCAGCCAAGTCAGGGGATCAGAGACCCAGTACTTC
V: TRBV3-1
D: -
J: TRBJ2-5
size: many

CDR3: CASHAHGGPGYTF
DNA: TGTGCCAGCCACGCCCACGGAGGACCTGGCTACACCTTC
V: TRBV12-3/TRBV12-4
D: -
J: TRBJ1-2
size: many

CDR3: CASSRQTGRTGELFF
DNA: TGTGCCAGCAGTCGCCAAACAGGGAGAACCGGGGAGCTGTTTTTT
V: TRBV6-5
D: -
J: TRBJ2-2
size: many

CDR3: CASSFPRSNEQFF
DNA: TGTGCCAGCAGTTTCCCGCGAAGCAATGAGCAGTTCTTC
V: TRBV28
D: -
J: TRBJ2-1
size: medium-sized

CDR3: CSAPPRGTLNEQFF
DNA: TGCAGTGCTCCTCCCCGGGGAACTCTCAATGAGCAGTTCTTC
V: TRBV20-1
D: -
J: TRBJ2-1
size: many